The rows below give T cell receptor beta chains drawn from one sample of a study of blood T cells in healthy people across ages. TCRdb called the 5' RACE reads again in MiXCR, with one record for every CDR3 protein. The sample records about 630,000 distinct CDR3 sequences, 20% to 25% being singletons. Input material: blood. The receptors derive from a man in his sixties or seventies in good health. The CDR3 runs from the conserved cysteine through the conserved F or W. A D gene is named only where the DNA matches it firmly. Rows give clone size only sometimes, using once, few, many, or a class for an expanded clone.

clone_size j_call d_call v_call cdr3_aa cdr3_nt
. TRBJ2-2 . TRBV28 CASSFDSPGELFF TGTGCCAGCAGTTTCGACAGCCCCGGGGAGCTGTTTTTT
many TRBJ2-5 TRBD1 TRBV5-1 CASRSWTGKETQYF TGCGCCAGCAGATCCTGGACAGGAAAAGAGACCCAGTACTTC
many TRBJ2-6 TRBD1 TRBV18 CASSPRQGANGANVLTF TGTGCCAGCTCACCGAGACAGGGTGCGAATGGGGCCAACGTCCTGACTTTC
many TRBJ2-3 TRBD1 TRBV29-1 CSVDRQGAGTDTQYF TGCAGCGTTGACCGACAGGGGGCAGGCACAGATACGCAGTATTTT
. TRBJ2-4 TRBD2 TRBV7-8 CASSSSGRANIRYF TGTGCCAGCAGTTCTAGCGGGAGGGCGAACATTCGGTACTTC
. TRBJ1-3 . TRBV19 CASTPFAGNTIYF TGTGCCAGTACGCCGTTCGCTGGAAACACCATATATTTT
. TRBJ2-7 TRBD2 TRBV5-1 CASSLGLAGAYYEQYF TGCGCCAGCAGCTTGGGGCTAGCGGGAGCTTACTACGAGCAGTACTTC
few TRBJ2-5 TRBD2 TRBV4-1 CASSQDRLREGNQETQYF TGCGCCAGCAGCCAAGATCGTTTGAGGGAGGGTAACCAAGAGACCCAGTACTTC
few TRBJ1-3 . TRBV12-3/TRBV12-4 CASRSRSGNTIYF TGTGCCAGCAGATCCAGGTCTGGAAACACCATATATTTT
few TRBJ2-2 TRBD2 TRBV11-2 CASSLVLADTGELFF TGTGCCAGCAGCTTGGTACTAGCGGACACCGGGGAGCTGTTTTTT
many TRBJ1-5 TRBD1 TRBV5-5 CASSSGTGAGNQPQHF TGTGCCAGCAGCTCCGGGACAGGGGCGGGCAATCAGCCCCAGCATTTT
. TRBJ2-4 . TRBV3-1 CASSQVGQAKNIQYF TGTGCCAGCAGCCAAGTTGGGCAGGCCAAAAACATTCAGTACTTC
few TRBJ1-2 TRBD1 TRBV7-9 CASSFRDRGLYGYTF TGTGCCAGCAGCTTCCGGGACAGGGGCCTCTATGGCTACACCTTC
few TRBJ1-1 . TRBV2 CASGGQYTEAFF TGTGCCAGCGGTGGACAGTACACTGAAGCTTTCTTT
few TRBJ2-2 TRBD2 TRBV5-1 CASSPKTSGSTGELFF TGCGCCAGCAGCCCAAAGACTAGCGGGAGCACCGGGGAGCTGTTTTTT
. TRBJ2-5 . TRBV12-3/TRBV12-4 CASRLGPRETQYF TGTGCCAGCAGACTCGGCCCCCGGGAGACCCAGTACTTC
. TRBJ2-7 TRBD1 TRBV6-6 CASSYRGLDYEQYF TGTGCCAGCAGTTATAGGGGGCTCGACTACGAGCAGTACTTC
. TRBJ1-1 . TRBV19 CASSRSRGMNTEAFF TGTGCCAGTAGTAGGAGCAGGGGAATGAACACTGAAGCTTTCTTT
. TRBJ2-5 . TRBV3-1 CASTVGETQYF TGTGCCAGCACTGTAGGAGAGACCCAGTACTTC
few TRBJ2-7 TRBD2 TRBV2 CASRVAGGPTYEQYF TGTGCCAGCAGAGTAGCGGGAGGGCCCACCTACGAGCAGTACTTC
. TRBJ2-6 . TRBV5-1 CASSLVASGANVLTF TGCGCCAGCAGCTTGGTGGCATCTGGGGCCAACGTCCTGACTTTC
few TRBJ1-2 . TRBV5-5 CASSQPGFEYGYTF TGTGCCAGCAGTCAGCCGGGTTTTGAATATGGCTACACCTTC
few TRBJ2-7 TRBD2 TRBV28 CAIGGTSGTYEQYF TGTGCCATCGGGGGGACTAGCGGAACCTACGAGCAGTACTTC
. TRBJ2-1 . TRBV9 CASSVDREPSYNGQFF TGTGCCAGCAGCGTAGACCGTGAGCCTTCCTACAATGGGCAGTTCTTC